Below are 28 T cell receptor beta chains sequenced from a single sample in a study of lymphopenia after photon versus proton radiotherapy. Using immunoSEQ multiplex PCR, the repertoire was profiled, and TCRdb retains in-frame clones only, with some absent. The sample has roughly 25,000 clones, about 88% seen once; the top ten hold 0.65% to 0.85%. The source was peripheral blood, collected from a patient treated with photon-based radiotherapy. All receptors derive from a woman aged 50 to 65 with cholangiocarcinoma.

CDR3 loop: CASLLAGGPGEQFF. The CDR3 DNA sequence: TGTGCCAGCCTTCTAGCGGGGGGGCCGGGTGAGCAGTTCTTC. This chain uses TRBV7-2 with TRBJ2-1; 12 nucleotides match TRBD2. Germline CDR1 SGHTA, CDR2 FQGNSA. V lost 8 bases to trimming and J lost 9 bases; unmatched junction nucleotides: 8. The CDR3 totals 14 residues.

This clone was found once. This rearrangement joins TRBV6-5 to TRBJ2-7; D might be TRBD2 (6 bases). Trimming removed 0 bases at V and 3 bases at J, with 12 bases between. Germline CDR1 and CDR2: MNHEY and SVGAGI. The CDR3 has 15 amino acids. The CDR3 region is CASSYSEEGNYEQYF. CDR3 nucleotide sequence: TGTGCCAGCAGTTACTCGGAGGAGGGAAACTACGAGCAGTACTTC.

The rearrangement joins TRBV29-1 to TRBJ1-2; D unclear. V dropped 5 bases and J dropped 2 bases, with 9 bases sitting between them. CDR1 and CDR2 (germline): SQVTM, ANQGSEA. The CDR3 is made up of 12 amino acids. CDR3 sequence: CSVLDGNYGYTF. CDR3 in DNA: TGCAGCGTTCTGGACGGGAACTATGGCTACACCTTC.

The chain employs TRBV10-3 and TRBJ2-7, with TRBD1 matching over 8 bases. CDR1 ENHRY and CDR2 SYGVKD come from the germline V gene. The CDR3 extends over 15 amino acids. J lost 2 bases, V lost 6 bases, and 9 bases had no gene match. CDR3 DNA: TGTGCCATCAGCCTACAGGGGGGATTAACCTACGAGCAGTACTTC. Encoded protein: CAISLQGGLTYEQYF.

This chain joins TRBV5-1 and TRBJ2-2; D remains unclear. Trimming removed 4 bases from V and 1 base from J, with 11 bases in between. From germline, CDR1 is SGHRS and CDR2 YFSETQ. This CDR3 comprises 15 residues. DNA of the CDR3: TGCGCCAGCAGCAACAGTATTCGGAACACCGGGGAGCTGTTTTTT. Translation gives CASSNSIRNTGELFF.

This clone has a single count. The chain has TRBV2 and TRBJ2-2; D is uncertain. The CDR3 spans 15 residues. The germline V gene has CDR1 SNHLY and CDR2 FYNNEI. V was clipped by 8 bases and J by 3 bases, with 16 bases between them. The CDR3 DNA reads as TGTGCCAGCCGAGGAACCTGGGGATACACCGGGGAGCTGTTTTTT. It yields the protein CASRGTWGYTGELFF.

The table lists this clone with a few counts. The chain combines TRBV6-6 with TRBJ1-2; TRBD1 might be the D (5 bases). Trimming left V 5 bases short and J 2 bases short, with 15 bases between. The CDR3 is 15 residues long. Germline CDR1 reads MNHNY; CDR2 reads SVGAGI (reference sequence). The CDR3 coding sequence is TGTGCCAGCAGTCGCCGAGGGACGAAAAACTATGGCTACACCTTC. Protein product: CASSRRGTKNYGYTF.

The CDR3 region is CASSPGGQGSRDGYTF. The CDR3 DNA sequence: TGTGCCAGCTCACCGGGGGGACAGGGTTCACGGGATGGCTACACCTTC. This chain connects TRBV18 to TRBJ1-2; 9 nucleotides agree with TRBD1. This CDR3 region has 16 residues. V dropped 3 bases and J dropped 6; count of bases not matched to a gene: 11. CDR1 KGHSH and CDR2 LQKENI come from the germline V gene.

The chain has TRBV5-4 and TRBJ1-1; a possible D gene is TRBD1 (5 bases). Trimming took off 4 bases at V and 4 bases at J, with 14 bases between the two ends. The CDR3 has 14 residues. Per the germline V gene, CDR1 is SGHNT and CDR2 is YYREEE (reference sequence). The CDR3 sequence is CASSRAQGPTEAFF. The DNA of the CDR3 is TGTGCCAGCAGCCGGGCGCAGGGTCCCACTGAAGCTTTCTTT.

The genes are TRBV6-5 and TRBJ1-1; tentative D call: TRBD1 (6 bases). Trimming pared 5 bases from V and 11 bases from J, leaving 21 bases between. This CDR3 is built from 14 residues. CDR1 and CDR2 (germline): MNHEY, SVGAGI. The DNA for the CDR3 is TGTGCCAGCAGTAGGGGGGGATACGGGCGCGCGGCTTTCTTT. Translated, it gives CASSRGGYGRAAFF.

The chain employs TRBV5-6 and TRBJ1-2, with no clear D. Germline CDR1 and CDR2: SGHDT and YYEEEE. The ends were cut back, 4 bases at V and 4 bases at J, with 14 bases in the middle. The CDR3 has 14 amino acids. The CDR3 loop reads CASSQDGRVYGYTF. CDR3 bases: TGTGCCAGCAGCCAGGACGGGCGCGTCTATGGCTACACCTTC.

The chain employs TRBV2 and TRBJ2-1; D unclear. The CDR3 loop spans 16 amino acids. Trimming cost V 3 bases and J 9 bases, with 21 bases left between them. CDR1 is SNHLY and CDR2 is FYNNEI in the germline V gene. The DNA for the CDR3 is TGTGCCAGCAGTGAGTTTAGCCCGTCGTGGAAACCTGAGCAGTTCTTC. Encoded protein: CASSEFSPSWKPEQFF.

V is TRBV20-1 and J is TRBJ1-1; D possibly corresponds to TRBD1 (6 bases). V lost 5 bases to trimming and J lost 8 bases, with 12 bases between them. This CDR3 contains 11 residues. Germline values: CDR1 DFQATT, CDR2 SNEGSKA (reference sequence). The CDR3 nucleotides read TGCAGTGCTTGGACAGAATTGGAAGCTTTCTTT. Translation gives CSAWTELEAFF.

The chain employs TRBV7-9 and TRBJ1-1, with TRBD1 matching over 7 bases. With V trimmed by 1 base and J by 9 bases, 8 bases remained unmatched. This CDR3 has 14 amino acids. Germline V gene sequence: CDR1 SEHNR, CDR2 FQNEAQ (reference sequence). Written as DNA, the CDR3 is TGTGCCAGCAGCTTAGAACCCAAACAGGGGAAAGCTTTCTTT. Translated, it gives CASSLEPKQGKAFF.

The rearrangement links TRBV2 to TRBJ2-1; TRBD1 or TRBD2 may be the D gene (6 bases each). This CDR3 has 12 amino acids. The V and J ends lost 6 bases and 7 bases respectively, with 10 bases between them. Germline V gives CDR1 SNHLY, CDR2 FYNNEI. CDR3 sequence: CASRGAGNEQFF. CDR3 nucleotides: TGTGCCAGCAGGGGGGCGGGGAATGAGCAGTTCTTC. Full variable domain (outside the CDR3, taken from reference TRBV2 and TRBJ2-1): EPEVTQTPSHQVTQMGQEVILRCVPISNHLYFYWYRQILGQKVEFLVSFYNNEISEKSEIFDDQFSVERPDGSNFTLKIRSTKLEDSAMYFCASRGAGNEQFFGPGTRLTVL.

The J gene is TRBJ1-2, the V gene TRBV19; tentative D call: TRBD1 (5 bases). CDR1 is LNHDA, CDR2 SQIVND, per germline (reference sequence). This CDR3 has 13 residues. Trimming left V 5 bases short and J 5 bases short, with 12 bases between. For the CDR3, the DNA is TGTGCCAGTAGTGTGGACACGCCTTATGGCTACACCTTC. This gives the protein CASSVDTPYGYTF.

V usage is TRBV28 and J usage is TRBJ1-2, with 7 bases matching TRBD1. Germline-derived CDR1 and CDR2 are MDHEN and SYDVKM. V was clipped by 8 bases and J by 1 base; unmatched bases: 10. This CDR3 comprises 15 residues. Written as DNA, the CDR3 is TGTGCCAGCCACGGAGGGGACAGAAATAACTATGGCTACACCTTC. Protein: CASHGGDRNNYGYTF.

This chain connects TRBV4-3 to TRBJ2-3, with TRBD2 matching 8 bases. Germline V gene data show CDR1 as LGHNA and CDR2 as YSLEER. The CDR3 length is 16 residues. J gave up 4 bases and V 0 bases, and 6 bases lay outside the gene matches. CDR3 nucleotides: TGCGCCAGCAGCCAAGATGGGACTAGACGCGCAGATACGCAGTATTTT. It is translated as CASSQDGTRRADTQYF.

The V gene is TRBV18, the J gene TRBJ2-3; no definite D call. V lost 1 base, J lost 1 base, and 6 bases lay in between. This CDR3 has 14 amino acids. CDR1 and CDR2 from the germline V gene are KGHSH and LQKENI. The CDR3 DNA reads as TGTGCCAGCTCACCACTCATGGGCACAGATACGCAGTATTTT. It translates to CASSPLMGTDTQYF.

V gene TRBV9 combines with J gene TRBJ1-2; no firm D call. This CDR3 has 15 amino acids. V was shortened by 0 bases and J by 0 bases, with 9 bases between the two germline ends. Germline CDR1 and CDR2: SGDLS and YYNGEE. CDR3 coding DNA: TGTGCCAGCAGCGTAGGAGGAACTACTAACTATGGCTACACCTTC. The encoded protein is CASSVGGTTNYGYTF.

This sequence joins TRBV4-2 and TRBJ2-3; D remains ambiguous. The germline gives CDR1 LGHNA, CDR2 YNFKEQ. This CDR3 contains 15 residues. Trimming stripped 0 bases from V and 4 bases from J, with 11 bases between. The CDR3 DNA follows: TGTGCCAGCAGCCAAGATACGCGACTGGCAGATACGCAGTATTTT. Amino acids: CASSQDTRLADTQYF.

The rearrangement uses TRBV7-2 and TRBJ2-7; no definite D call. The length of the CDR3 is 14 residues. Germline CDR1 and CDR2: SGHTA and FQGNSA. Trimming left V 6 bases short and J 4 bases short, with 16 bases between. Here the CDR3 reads CASSSQIGGYEQYF. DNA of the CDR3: TGTGCCAGCAGTTCCCAGATAGGCGGATACGAGCAGTACTTC.

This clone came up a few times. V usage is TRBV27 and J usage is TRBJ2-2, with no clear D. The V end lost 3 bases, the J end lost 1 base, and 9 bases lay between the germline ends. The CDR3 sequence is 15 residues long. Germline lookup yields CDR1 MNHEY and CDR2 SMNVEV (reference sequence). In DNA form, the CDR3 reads TGTGCCAGCAGTTTTGGATACGGGAACACCGGGGAGCTGTTTTTT. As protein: CASSFGYGNTGELFF.

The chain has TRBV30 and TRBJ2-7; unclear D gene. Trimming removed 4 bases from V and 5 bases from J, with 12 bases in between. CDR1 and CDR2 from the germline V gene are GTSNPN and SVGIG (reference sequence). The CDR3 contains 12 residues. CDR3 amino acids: CAWTLTGNEQYF. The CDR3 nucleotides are TGTGCCTGGACCCTGACTGGAAACGAGCAGTACTTC.

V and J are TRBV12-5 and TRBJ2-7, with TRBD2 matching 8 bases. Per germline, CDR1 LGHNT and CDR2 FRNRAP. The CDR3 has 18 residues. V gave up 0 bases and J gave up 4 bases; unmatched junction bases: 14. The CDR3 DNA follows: TGTGCTAGTGGTTTGGTAGCGGGTCAAGCGGGGGCCATATACGAGCAGTACTTC. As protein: CASGLVAGQAGAIYEQYF.

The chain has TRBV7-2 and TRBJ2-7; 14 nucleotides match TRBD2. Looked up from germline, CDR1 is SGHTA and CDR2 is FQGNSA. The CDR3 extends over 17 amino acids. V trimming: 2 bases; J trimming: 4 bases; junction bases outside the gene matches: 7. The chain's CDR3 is CASSLWATSGGAYEQYF. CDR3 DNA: TGTGCCAGCAGCTTATGGGCGACTAGCGGGGGGGCGTACGAGCAGTACTTC.

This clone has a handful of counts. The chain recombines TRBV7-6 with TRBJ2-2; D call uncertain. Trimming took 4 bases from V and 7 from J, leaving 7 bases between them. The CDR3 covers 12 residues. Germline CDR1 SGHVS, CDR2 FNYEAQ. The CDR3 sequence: CASSSYRGELFF. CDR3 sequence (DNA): TGTGCCAGCAGCTCTTACCGCGGGGAGCTGTTTTTT.

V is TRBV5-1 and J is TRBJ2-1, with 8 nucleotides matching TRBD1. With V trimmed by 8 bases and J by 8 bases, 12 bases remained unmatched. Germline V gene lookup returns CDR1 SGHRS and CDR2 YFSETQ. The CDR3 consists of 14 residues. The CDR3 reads CASPRDRSVYEQFF. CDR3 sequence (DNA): TGCGCCAGTCCCCGGGACAGGTCCGTCTATGAGCAGTTCTTC.